This T cell receptor beta chain originates from a study of control samples from healthy donors and cancer patients (dated by TCRdb to between 2020 and 2021). The library came from the immunoSEQ multiplex PCR assay. TCRdb took this table from immuneACCESS and kept in-frame rearrangements with V and J called. Such tables lack part of the clones; where checked against another copy, unresolved V genes explain under half of the gap, and the rest is unexplained. In all, the sample holds 150,000 or so clones, and about 92% of those were seen once. The ten largest clones represent less than 2.5% of the sample. Note on this clone: The specificity of this receptor is unknown. There are no base qualities to consult, and no much larger clone falls within one base.

The CDR3 numbers 15 residues from cysteine through phenylalanine. Just the 45-base CDR3 DNA is kept, in frame starting at base 1. From a lookup of the germline V gene (reference sequence), CDR1 and CDR2 are GTSNPN and SVGIG. V is pruned by 0 bases and J by 5 bases, leaving 4 bases of the junction without a gene match. The chain is assembled from TRBV30 and TRBJ1-4; TRBD1 fits 9 bases in the junction. Sequencing was carried out using blood. This receptor was identified in a woman between 50 and 59 years old in good health. The DNA sequence is given as TGTGCCTGGAGTGTCGGGACAGGGAGAAATGAAAAACTGTTTTTT. The translation is CAWSVGTGRNEKLFF.